The clone carrying this TCR beta chain was counted many times. Its antigen is undetermined. The sample originates from a study of T cells in Graves' hyperthyroidism and ophthalmopathy. Study results and caveats: Peripheral blood also featured most of the thyroid clonotypes expanded above 0.001.

The CDR3 regions of TCR beta were amplified from RNA transcripts. TCR CDR3 regions were first amplified by RT-PCR with HTBI primers. TCRdb reprocessed the multiplex PCR reads via MiXCR and lists one record per CDR3 protein. The table has approximately 420,000 distinct CDR3 sequences, about 15% seen once; the top ten hold less than 35%. The CDR3 covers 19 residues. Germline-derived CDR1 and CDR2 are SGHRS and YFSETQ. V was clipped by 0 bases and J by 4 bases, with 23 bases between them. The sequence was collected from a woman in her twenties or thirties with Graves' hyperthyroidism. The specimen sequenced was blood. The J gene is TRBJ2-1, the V gene TRBV5-1; no firm D call. CDR3 DNA: TGCGCCAGCAGCTTGGATTTCTGGATGTCCGAAGGGCTGTACAATGAGCAGTTCTTC. Its protein product is CASSLDFWMSEGLYNEQFF.